This T cell receptor (beta chain) was found in a study of blood T cell repertoires in COVID-19. Deletions cut 7 bases from V and 2 bases from J, with 5 bases between. Germline V CDR1 and CDR2: MNHEY, SMNVEV (reference sequence). The CDR3 runs to 11 residues. Methods used by the authors: It was from reference gene primer amplification that nucleated cell counts were estimated. The table came from immunoSEQ multiplex PCR; TCRdb's copy has only in-frame clones and leaves some out. The V and J calls and the clone size are those of that table, but D and trimming were determined from the DNA. The table includes some 50,000 clones, 65% to 90% detected once.

The chain has TRBV27 and TRBJ1-1; D remains unclear. The origin of this receptor is a man aged 35-49 years with acute or convalescent COVID-19. Material: peripheral blood. CDR3 protein: CASKANTEAFF. CDR3 DNA: TGTGCCAGCAAAGCTAACACTGAAGCTTTCTTT.